This T cell receptor (beta chain) was profiled in a study of PD-1 blockade in classical Hodgkin lymphoma. Assay: immunoSEQ multiplex PCR; the TCRdb copy retains only in-frame clones and omits some. This table has about 35,000 clones, over 75% appearing once. This clone was counted once. The V gene end was trimmed by 1 base and the J gene end by 3 bases; junction bases not matched to a gene: 5. This CDR3 has 15 residues. Germline CDR1 is MDHEN and CDR2 is SYDVKM. With no exception, relapse followed autologous stem cell transplantation in all patients, and brentuximab vedotin exposure varied. Starting with thawed PBMCs, CD4+ T cells were purified by magnetic negative selection.

The sequence was collected from a human donor with classical Hodgkin lymphoma. The chain recombines TRBV28 with TRBJ2-7; TRBD1 matches 8 bases. The specimen was CD4+ T cells from blood, collected at baseline. CDR3 residues: CASSLSTGGSYEQYF. CDR3 in DNA: TGTGCCAGCAGTTTATCTACAGGGGGAAGCTACGAGCAGTACTTC. Drawing the rest from reference TRBV28 and TRBJ2-7, the complete variable domain is DVKVTQSSRYLVKRTGEKVFLECVQDMDHENMFWYRQDPGLGLRLIYFSYDVKMKEKGDIPEGYSVSREKKERFSLILESASTNQTSMYLCASSLSTGGSYEQYFGPGTRLTVT.